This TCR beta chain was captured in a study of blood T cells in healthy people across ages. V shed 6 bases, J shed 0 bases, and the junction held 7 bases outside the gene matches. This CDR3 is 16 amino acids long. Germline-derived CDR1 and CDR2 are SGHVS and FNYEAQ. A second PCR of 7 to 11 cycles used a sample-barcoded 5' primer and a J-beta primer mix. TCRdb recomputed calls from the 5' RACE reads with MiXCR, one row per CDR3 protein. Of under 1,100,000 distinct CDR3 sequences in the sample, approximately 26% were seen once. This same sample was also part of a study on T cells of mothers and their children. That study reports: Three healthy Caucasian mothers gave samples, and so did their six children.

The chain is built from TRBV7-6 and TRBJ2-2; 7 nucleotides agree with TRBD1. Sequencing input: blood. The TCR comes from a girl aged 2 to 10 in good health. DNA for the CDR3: TGTGCCAGCAGTCTAACCGGGACAGCGAACACCGGGGAGCTGTTTTTT. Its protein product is CASSLTGTANTGELFF.